These T cell receptor beta chains were read from a single sample in a study of human T cells and chemical hapten exposure. Using its own MiXCR run on the RACE reads, TCRdb lists one record per CDR3 protein. Seen here are under 120,000 distinct CDR3 sequences, 9.5% to 11% observed once, and the top ten hold approximately 4%. Sequencing used whole blood, obtained in connection with sensitization to the hapten diphenylcyclopropenone (DPC). The source of these receptors is a woman aged 40 to 50 with alopecia areata. Some clones in this sample may be carry-over from other donors' samples. Each CDR3 is given with its conserved first and last residue. Fields, in order: D gene, V gene, J gene, clone size, CDR3 DNA, CDR3 protein. The D gene is left open where the match is weak. Size is stated for part of the rows, as once, few or many counts, or as a class when the clone is expanded.

D: -
V: TRBV2
J: TRBJ2-3
size: many
DNA: TGTGCCAGCGGGGGACGACGGGTAGATACGCAGTATTTT
CDR3: CASGGRRVDTQYF

D: -
V: TRBV10-2
J: TRBJ1-2
size: many
DNA: TGCGCCAGCAGAGGTCCAGGGATCGGTGGCTACACCTTC
CDR3: CASRGPGIGGYTF

D: -
V: TRBV3-1
J: TRBJ1-1
size: -
DNA: TGTGCCAGCACCCCAGAGGTAGGAGGCACTGAAGCTTTCTTT
CDR3: CASTPEVGGTEAFF

D: TRBD2
V: TRBV20-1
J: TRBJ2-5
size: many
DNA: TGCAGTGCTAGTTCTCTAGCGGGAAAGACCCAGTACTTC
CDR3: CSASSLAGKTQYF

D: -
V: TRBV15
J: TRBJ2-2
size: few
DNA: TGTGCCACCAGCAGACGGGCCGGGGAGCTGTTTTTT
CDR3: CATSRRAGELFF

D: TRBD2
V: TRBV10-3
J: TRBJ2-7
size: -
DNA: TGTGCCATCAGTGACCCCGGGACTAGCGACTACGAGCAGTACTTC
CDR3: CAISDPGTSDYEQYF

D: -
V: TRBV20-1
J: TRBJ2-7
size: few
DNA: TGCAGTGTCCGCGTCTCCTACGAGCAGTACTTC
CDR3: CSVRVSYEQYF

D: -
V: TRBV5-1
J: TRBJ2-5
size: -
DNA: TGCGCCAGCAGCCCAGGGACCCGCATGGAGACCCAGTACTTC
CDR3: CASSPGTRMETQYF

D: TRBD2
V: TRBV20-1
J: TRBJ2-1
size: many
DNA: TGCAGTGCGTTGCGCGGGGGGGCCTATGAGCAGTTCTTC
CDR3: CSALRGGAYEQFF

D: -
V: TRBV6-2/TRBV6-3
J: TRBJ1-1
size: few
DNA: TGTGCCAGCAGTTACGTCGGGGCCATGAACACTGAAGCTTTCTTT
CDR3: CASSYVGAMNTEAFF

D: TRBD2
V: TRBV4-3
J: TRBJ2-3
size: many
DNA: TGCGCCAGCAGCCAAGATCTCAATCTAGCGGGGGGCCGCGATACGCAGTATTTT
CDR3: CASSQDLNLAGGRDTQYF

D: -
V: TRBV7-2
J: TRBJ2-2
size: -
DNA: TGTGCCAGCGGTACTTTGGCGAACACCGGGGAGCTGTTTTTT
CDR3: CASGTLANTGELFF

D: TRBD1
V: TRBV28
J: TRBJ1-1
size: many
DNA: TGTGCCAGCAGTTTAGGACTGGGACAGGGAGGCACTGAAGCTTTCTTT
CDR3: CASSLGLGQGGTEAFF

D: TRBD2
V: TRBV4-3
J: TRBJ2-1
size: many
DNA: TGCGCCAGCAGCCAAGATCGTTCGGGGGGGCTTATGTTCAATGAGCAGTTCTTC
CDR3: CASSQDRSGGLMFNEQFF

D: TRBD2
V: TRBV6-6
J: TRBJ2-2
size: -
DNA: TGTGCCAGCAGTCGTAGCGGGGGGAACACCGGGGAGCTGTTTTTT
CDR3: CASSRSGGNTGELFF

D: -
V: TRBV20-1
J: TRBJ2-5
size: -
DNA: TGCAGTGCCTACGGGGGCCCTGGGGAGACCCAGTACTTC
CDR3: CSAYGGPGETQYF

D: TRBD2
V: TRBV6-1
J: TRBJ2-1
size: few
DNA: TGTGCCAGCAGTGATAGGCTAGCGGGAGGCCCTAGCTCCTACAATGAGCAGTTCTTC
CDR3: CASSDRLAGGPSSYNEQFF

D: -
V: TRBV7-2
J: TRBJ1-6
size: few
DNA: TGTGCCAGCACGCCAGGCAGGGGTAATTCACCCCTCCACTTT
CDR3: CASTPGRGNSPLHF

D: -
V: TRBV12-3/TRBV12-4
J: TRBJ1-2
size: -
DNA: TGTGCCAGCAGTTTCCTGCTGGAGGCTAACTATGGCTACACCTTC
CDR3: CASSFLLEANYGYTF

D: -
V: TRBV27
J: TRBJ1-1
size: many
DNA: TGTGCCAGCAGAAGGGAGGGGAACACTGAAGCTTTCTTT
CDR3: CASRREGNTEAFF

D: -
V: TRBV7-2
J: TRBJ2-7
size: -
DNA: TGTGCCAGCAGAGCAACAGGGTCCCACGAGCAGTACTTC
CDR3: CASRATGSHEQYF

D: -
V: TRBV11-2
J: TRBJ2-1
size: -
DNA: TGTGCCAGCAGCTCCGGGCGGGCCCCCCTGATCGATGAGCAGTTCTTC
CDR3: CASSSGRAPLIDEQFF

D: TRBD1
V: TRBV6-5
J: TRBJ1-2
size: -
DNA: TGTGCCAGTGGGGACAGGGCGCGAGGAGGCTACACCTTC
CDR3: CASGDRARGGYTF